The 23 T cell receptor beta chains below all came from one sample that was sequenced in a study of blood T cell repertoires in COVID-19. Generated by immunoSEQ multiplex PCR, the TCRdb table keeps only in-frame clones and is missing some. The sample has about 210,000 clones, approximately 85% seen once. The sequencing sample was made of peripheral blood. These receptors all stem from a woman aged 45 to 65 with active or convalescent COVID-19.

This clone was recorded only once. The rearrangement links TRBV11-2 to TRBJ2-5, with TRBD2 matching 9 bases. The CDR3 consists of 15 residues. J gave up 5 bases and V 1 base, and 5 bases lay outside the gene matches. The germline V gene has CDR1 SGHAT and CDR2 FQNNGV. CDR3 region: CASSLGAGGRETQYF. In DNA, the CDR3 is TGTGCCAGCAGCTTAGGCGCGGGGGGGCGGGAGACCCAGTACTTC.

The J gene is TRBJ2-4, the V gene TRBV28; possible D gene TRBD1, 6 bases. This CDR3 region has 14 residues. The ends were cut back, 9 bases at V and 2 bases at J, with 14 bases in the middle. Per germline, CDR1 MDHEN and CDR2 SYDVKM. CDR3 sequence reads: CASSGQTPKNIQYF. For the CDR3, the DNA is TGTGCCAGTTCCGGACAGACCCCCAAAAACATTCAGTACTTC.

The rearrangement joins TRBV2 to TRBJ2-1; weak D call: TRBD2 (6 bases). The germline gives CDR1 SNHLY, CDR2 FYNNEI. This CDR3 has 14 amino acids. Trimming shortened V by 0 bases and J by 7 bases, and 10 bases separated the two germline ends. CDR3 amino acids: CASSEASGLNEQFF. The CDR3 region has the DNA TGTGCCAGCAGTGAAGCTAGCGGACTTAATGAGCAGTTCTTC.

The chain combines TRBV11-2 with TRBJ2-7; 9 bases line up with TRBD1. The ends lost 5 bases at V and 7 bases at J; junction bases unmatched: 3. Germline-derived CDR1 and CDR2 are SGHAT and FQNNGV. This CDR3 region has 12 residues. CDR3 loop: CASSNRGQEQYF. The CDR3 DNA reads TGTGCCAGCAGCAACAGGGGGCAAGAGCAGTACTTC.

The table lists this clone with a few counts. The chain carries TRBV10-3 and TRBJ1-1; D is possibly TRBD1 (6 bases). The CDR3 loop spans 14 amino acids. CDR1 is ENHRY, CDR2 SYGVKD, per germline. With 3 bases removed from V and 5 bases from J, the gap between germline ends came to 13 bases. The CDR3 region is CAISEMGGRTEAFF. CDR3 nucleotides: TGTGCCATCAGTGAAATGGGGGGGCGGACTGAAGCTTTCTTT.

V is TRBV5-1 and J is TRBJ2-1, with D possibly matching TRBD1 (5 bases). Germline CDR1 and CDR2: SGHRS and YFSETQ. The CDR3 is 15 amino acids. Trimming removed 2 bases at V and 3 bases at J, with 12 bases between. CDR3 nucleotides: TGCGCCAGCAGCTTAGGGGCCTCAGGCTACAATGAGCAGTTCTTC. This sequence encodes CASSLGASGYNEQFF.

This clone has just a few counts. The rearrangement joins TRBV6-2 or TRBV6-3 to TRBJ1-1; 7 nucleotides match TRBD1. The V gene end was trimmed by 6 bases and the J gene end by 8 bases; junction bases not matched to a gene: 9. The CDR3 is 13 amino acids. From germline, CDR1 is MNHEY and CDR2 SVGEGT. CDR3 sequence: CASSQTETGEAFF. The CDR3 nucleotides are TGTGCCAGCAGCCAGACAGAGACAGGGGAAGCTTTCTTT.

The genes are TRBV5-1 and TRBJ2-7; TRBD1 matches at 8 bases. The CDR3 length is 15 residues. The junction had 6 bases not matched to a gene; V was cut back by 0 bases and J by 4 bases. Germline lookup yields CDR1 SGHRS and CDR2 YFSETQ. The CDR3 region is CASSLVSGQGYEQYV. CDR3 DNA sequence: TGCGCCAGCAGCTTGGTTTCTGGACAGGGATACGAGCAGTACGTC.

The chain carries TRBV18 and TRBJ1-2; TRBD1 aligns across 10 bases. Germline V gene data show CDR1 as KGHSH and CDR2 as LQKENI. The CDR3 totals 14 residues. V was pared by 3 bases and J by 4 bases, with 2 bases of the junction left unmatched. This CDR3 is CASSPGTGVYGYTF. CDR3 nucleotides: TGTGCCAGCTCACCCGGGACAGGGGTCTATGGCTACACCTTC.

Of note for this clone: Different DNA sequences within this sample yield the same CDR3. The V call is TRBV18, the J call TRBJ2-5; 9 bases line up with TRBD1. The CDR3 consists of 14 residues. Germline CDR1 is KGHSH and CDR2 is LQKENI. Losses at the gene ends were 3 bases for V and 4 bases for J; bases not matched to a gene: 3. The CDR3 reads CASSPRTGAETQYF. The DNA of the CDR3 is TGTGCCAGCTCACCCCGGACAGGGGCAGAGACCCAGTACTTC. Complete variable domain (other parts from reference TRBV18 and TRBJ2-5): NAGVMQNPRHLVRRRGQEARLRCSPMKGHSHVYWYRQLPEEGLKFMVYLQKENIIDESGMPKERFSAEFPKEGPSILRIQQVVRGDSAAYFCASSPRTGAETQYFGPGTRLLVL.

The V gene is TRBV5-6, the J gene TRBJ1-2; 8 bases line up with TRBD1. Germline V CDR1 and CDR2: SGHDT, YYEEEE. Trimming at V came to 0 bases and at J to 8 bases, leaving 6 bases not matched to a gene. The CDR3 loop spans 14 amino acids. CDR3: CASSLGRTGLGYTF. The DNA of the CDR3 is TGTGCCAGCAGCTTGGGGAGGACAGGGCTCGGCTACACCTTC.

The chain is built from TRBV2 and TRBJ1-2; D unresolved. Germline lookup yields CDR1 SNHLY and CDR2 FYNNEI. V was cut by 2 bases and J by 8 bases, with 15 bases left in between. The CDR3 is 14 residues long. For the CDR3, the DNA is TGTGCCAGCAGTGAATATGGGCAGGTTGGAGGCTACACCTTC. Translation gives CASSEYGQVGGYTF.

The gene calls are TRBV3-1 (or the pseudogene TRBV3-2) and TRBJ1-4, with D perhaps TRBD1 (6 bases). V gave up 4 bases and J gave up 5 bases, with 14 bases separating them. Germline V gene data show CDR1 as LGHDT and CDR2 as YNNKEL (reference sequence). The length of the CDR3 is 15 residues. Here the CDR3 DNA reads TGTGCCAGCAGCCCGACAGGTTTCTTGAATGAAAAACTGTTTTTT. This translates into CASSPTGFLNEKLFF.

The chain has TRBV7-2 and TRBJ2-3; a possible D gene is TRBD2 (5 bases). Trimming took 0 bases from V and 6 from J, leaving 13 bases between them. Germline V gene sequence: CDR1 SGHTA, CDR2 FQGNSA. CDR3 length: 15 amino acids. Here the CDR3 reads CASSLAPQRTDTQYF. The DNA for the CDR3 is TGTGCCAGCAGCTTAGCCCCCCAGCGGACCGATACGCAGTATTTT.

The CDR3 region has the DNA TGTGCCAGCAGTGGCGGGACTAGCGGGAGGATTTACTCCTACGAGCAGTACGTC. It codes for CASSGGTSGRIYSYEQYV. This rearrangement joins TRBV2 to TRBJ2-7, with 15 bases that match TRBD2. The germline CDR1 and CDR2 sequences are SNHLY and FYNNEI. V lost 4 bases, J lost 0 bases, and 7 bases stayed unmatched. The CDR3 extends over 18 amino acids.

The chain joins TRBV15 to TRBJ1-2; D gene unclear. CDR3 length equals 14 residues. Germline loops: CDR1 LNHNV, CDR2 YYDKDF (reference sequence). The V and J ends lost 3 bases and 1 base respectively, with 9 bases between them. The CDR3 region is CATSSWTDNYGYTF. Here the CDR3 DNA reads TGTGCCACCAGCAGTTGGACTGATAACTATGGCTACACCTTC. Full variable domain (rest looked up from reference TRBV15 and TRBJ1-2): DAMVIQNPRYQVTQFGKPVTLSCSQTLNHNVMYWYQQKSSQAPKLLFHYYDKDFNNEADTPDNFQSRRPNTSFCFLDIRSPGLGDTAMYLCATSSWTDNYGYTFGSGTRLTVV.

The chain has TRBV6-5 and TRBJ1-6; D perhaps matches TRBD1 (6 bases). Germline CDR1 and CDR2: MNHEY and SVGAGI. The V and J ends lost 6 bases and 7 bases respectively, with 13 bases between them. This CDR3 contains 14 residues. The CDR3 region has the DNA TGTGCCAGCAGGCTAAGGGGGAGAAATTCACCCCTCCACTTT. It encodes CASRLRGRNSPLHF.

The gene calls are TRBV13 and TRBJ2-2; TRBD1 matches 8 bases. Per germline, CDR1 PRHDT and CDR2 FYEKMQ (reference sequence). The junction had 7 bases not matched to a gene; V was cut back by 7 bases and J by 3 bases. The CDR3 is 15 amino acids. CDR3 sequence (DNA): TGTGCCAGCATCCAAGGACAGGGTTACACCGGGGAGCTGTTTTTT. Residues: CASIQGQGYTGELFF.

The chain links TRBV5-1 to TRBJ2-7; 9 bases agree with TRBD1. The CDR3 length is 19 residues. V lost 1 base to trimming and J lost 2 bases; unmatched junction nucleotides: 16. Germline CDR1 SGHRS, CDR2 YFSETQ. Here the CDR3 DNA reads TGCGCCAGCAGCTTGAAGCCCTCCGGGACAGGGAGCGTCGCCTACGAGCAGTACTTC. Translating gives CASSLKPSGTGSVAYEQYF.

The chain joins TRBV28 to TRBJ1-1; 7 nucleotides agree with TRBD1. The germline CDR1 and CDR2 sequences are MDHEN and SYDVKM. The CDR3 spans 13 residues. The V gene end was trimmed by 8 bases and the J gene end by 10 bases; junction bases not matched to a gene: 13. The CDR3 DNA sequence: TGTGCCAGCGGGTCGACAGGGAGTACGGTAGCTTTCTTT. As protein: CASGSTGSTVAFF.

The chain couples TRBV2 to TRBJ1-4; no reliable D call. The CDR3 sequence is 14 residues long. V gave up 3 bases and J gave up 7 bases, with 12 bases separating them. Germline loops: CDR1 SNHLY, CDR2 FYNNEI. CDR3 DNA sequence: TGTGCCAGCAGTGATCGGGGAGTGGGTGAAAAACTGTTTTTT. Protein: CASSDRGVGEKLFF.

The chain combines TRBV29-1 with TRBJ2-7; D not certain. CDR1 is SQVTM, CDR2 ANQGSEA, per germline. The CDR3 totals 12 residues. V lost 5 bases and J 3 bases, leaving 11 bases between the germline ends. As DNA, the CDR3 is TGCAGCGTTAGGCAGGTCGGCTACGAGCAGTACTTC. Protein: CSVRQVGYEQYF.

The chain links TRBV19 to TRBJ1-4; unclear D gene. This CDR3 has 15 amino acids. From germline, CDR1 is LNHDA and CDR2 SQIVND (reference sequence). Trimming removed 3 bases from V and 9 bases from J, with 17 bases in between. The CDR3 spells CASSMGLVGGKKLFF. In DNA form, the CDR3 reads TGTGCCAGTAGTATGGGCTTGGTTGGTGGTAAAAAACTGTTTTTT.